This T cell receptor (beta chain) was found in a study of CD8+CD57+ T cells in acquired aplastic anemia. Overall study: Quantities of DNA derived from sorted CD4+ and CD8+ cells averaged roughly 3 ug. Regarding the study as a whole: Controls did not differ significantly from patients in CD8+ Simpson's diversity. Patients had roughly 30 CD8+ CDR3 sequences in common with controls (the shared set).

Genomic DNA acted as the template from which TCR beta VDJ combination and CDR3 sequence profiling were carried out. TCRdb reprocessed the reads with MiXCR, giving one entry per CDR3 protein. The sample records hundreds of thousands of distinct CDR3 sequences, approximately 33% being singletons. With respect to this clonotype: What it binds is unknown.

V dropped 8 bases and J dropped 9; count of bases not matched to a gene: 14. Germline V gene sequence: CDR1 SQVTM, CDR2 ANQGSEA. CDR3 length: 14 residues. Only patients with CD8+CD57+ cell expansion on flow cytometry were chosen for sequencing. The diagnosis in all patients was severe acquired aplastic anemia. Specimen: sorted CD4+, CD8+, or CD8+CD57+ T cells (not recorded which) from PBMCs. This clonotype was obtained from a human donor with aplastic anemia. The gene calls are TRBV29-1 and TRBJ2-1; 9 bases fit TRBD2. The CDR3 coding sequence is TGCAGCTTAGTTGGCGGGAGGGCCGCGAGTGAGCAGTTCTTC. Its protein is CSLVGGRAASEQFF.